The 13 T cell receptor beta chains listed next were all sequenced from one sample in a study of shared clonotypes between healthy human individuals (TCRdb year 2020). CD8 naive samples were obtained by positive selection for CCR7 among CD45RO-negative cells, yielding a CD45RA+CCR7+ population from which TemRA cells were excluded. Library construction relied on the immunoSEQ multiplex PCR assay. TCRdb limited this immuneACCESS table to in-frame rearrangements with V and J called. A share of clones is missing; checked studies link under half to unresolved V genes, and the rest is unexplained. Here the sample has some 1,900,000 clones; 85% to 95% occur a single time. The ten largest clones capture approximately 1.2% of the sample. Sequencing was done on a sample of naive CD8+ T cells sorted from blood. Per the publication, the cell subset or site label means: CD45RA+CCR7+. These receptors were taken from a man between 18 and 35 years old in good health.

The chain is built from TRBV30 and TRBJ2-7; unclear D gene. The CDR3 contains 16 residues. Germline V lookup: CDR1 GTSNPN, CDR2 SVGIG (reference sequence). Trimming shortened V by 1 base and J by 0 bases, and 16 bases separated the two germline ends. This CDR3 reads CAWSAPLTVSSYEQYF. The CDR3 region has the DNA TGTGCCTGGAGTGCTCCCCTGACCGTTAGCTCCTACGAGCAGTACTTC.

The V call is TRBV9, the J call TRBJ1-2; D is ambiguous. V lost 0 bases and J 4 bases, leaving 10 bases between the germline ends. From germline, CDR1 is SGDLS and CDR2 YYNGEE. The CDR3 contains 14 residues. In DNA, the CDR3 is TGTGCCAGCAGCGTAGTCCCAGGAGCCTATGGCTACACCTTC. Translation gives CASSVVPGAYGYTF.

The chain has TRBV19 and TRBJ2-1; possible D gene TRBD1, 6 bases. In germline, CDR1 is LNHDA, CDR2 SQIVND (reference sequence). V was trimmed by 7 bases and J by 0 bases, leaving 13 bases between them. This CDR3 region has 15 residues. In DNA, the CDR3 is TGTGCCAGTACCCAAACAGGGAGCTCCTACAATGAGCAGTTCTTC. Amino acids: CASTQTGSSYNEQFF.

The V call is TRBV6-6, the J call TRBJ1-1, with unresolved D. This CDR3 comprises 16 residues. V lost 2 bases to trimming and J lost 10 bases, with 23 bases between them. Germline lookup yields CDR1 MNHNY and CDR2 SVGAGI (reference sequence). CDR3 residues: CASSYASVLIKGRAFF. The CDR3 DNA reads TGTGCCAGCAGTTACGCCTCTGTACTGATAAAGGGAAGAGCTTTCTTT.

This chain connects TRBV5-4 to TRBJ1-4; D is ambiguous. This CDR3 spans 15 amino acids. The V end lost 1 base, the J end lost 5 bases, and 12 bases lay between the germline ends. Germline V lookup: CDR1 SGHNT, CDR2 YYREEE (reference sequence). This CDR3 is CASSLIPAQNEKLFF. In DNA, the CDR3 is TGTGCCAGCAGCTTGATTCCGGCTCAGAATGAAAAACTGTTTTTT.

The V gene is TRBV7-8, the J gene TRBJ2-1; 9 bases match TRBD2. The V and J ends lost 3 bases and 7 bases, in that order; junction bases with no gene match: 7. The CDR3 length is 15 residues. CDR1 SGHVS and CDR2 FQNEAQ come from the germline V gene. For the CDR3, the DNA is TGTGCCAGCAGCTTCCGGACTAGCGCCCTTAATGAGCAGTTCTTC. Its protein is CASSFRTSALNEQFF.

V usage is TRBV5-6 and J usage is TRBJ2-7; possibly TRBD2 for D (5 bases). V lost 0 bases to trimming and J lost 2 bases, with 9 bases between them. The germline gives CDR1 SGHDT, CDR2 YYEEEE. The CDR3 runs 14 residues. CDR3 loop: CASSLGGLAYEQYF. CDR3 bases: TGTGCCAGCAGCTTGGGTGGACTGGCCTACGAGCAGTACTTC.

The rearrangement links TRBV5-8 to TRBJ2-1; TRBD2 is a possible D gene (6 bases). V dropped 0 bases and J dropped 8 bases, with 12 bases sitting between them. Germline V CDR1 and CDR2: SGHTS, YDEGEE. The CDR3 extends over 14 amino acids. CDR3 amino acids: CASSLEWGGYEQFF. DNA for the CDR3: TGTGCCAGCAGCTTGGAGTGGGGAGGCTATGAGCAGTTCTTC.

The chain is built from TRBV7-9 and TRBJ1-1; D is undetermined. This CDR3 has 13 residues. V lost 5 bases and J 1 base, leaving 8 bases between the germline ends. Germline lookup yields CDR1 SEHNR and CDR2 FQNEAQ (reference sequence). CDR3 nucleotides: TGTGCCAGCAGCATTCCAGAGAACACTGAAGCTTTCTTT. Residues: CASSIPENTEAFF.

The chain links TRBV13 to TRBJ2-3; the match to TRBD2 covers 9 bases. Germline CDR1 PRHDT, CDR2 FYEKMQ (reference sequence). Trimming removed 2 bases from V and 6 bases from J; junction bases left unmatched: 6. This CDR3 is built from 15 residues. The CDR3 sequence is CASSLQASGEDTQYF. In nucleotides, the CDR3 is TGTGCCAGCAGCTTACAGGCTAGCGGGGAGGATACGCAGTATTTT.

This sequence joins TRBV11-3 and TRBJ1-1; tentatively, D is TRBD1 (6 bases). The germline CDR1 and CDR2 sequences are SGHNT and YENEEA. The CDR3 runs to 14 residues. V gave up 3 bases and J gave up 4 bases, with 12 bases separating them. DNA of the CDR3: TGTGCCAGCAGCTTGGGAGGGGGGGGCACTGAAGCTTTCTTT. It codes for CASSLGGGGTEAFF.

This chain uses TRBV15 with TRBJ2-1; D unresolved. CDR1 and CDR2 (germline): LNHNV, YYDKDF (reference sequence). The CDR3 has 13 amino acids. V dropped 0 bases and J dropped 12 bases, with 12 bases sitting between them. The CDR3 DNA reads as TGTGCCACCAGCAGAGATGAGGAGAGCACGCAGTTCTTC. This encodes CATSRDEESTQFF.

This rearrangement joins TRBV4-3 to TRBJ1-1; 8 bases align to TRBD1. The CDR3 is 14 amino acids. The V gene's germline CDR1 is LGHNA and CDR2 YSLEER. V lost 3 bases to trimming and J lost 5 bases; unmatched junction nucleotides: 5. As DNA, the CDR3 is TGCGCCAGCAGCCAGTTAGACAGGGGAACTGAAGCTTTCTTT. Translated, it gives CASSQLDRGTEAFF.